One sample yielded the 18 T cell receptor beta chains listed below, sequenced in a study of shared clonotypes between healthy human individuals. TCRdb's copy holds only in-frame clones and misses some; the assay was immunoSEQ multiplex PCR. The profile shows roughly 1,600,000 clones, approximately 98.5% of them singletons. Material for sequencing was naive CD4+ T cells sorted from blood. Regarding subset: CD45RA+ positively selected. These receptors all stem from a young man in good health.

The chain has TRBV4-3 and TRBJ2-7, with 13 bases matching TRBD2. V shed 0 bases, J shed 2 bases, and the junction held 4 bases outside the gene matches. This CDR3 is built from 17 residues. Germline loops: CDR1 LGHNA, CDR2 YSLEER. The CDR3 region has the DNA TGCGCCAGCAGCCAAGAGGGGGGACTAGCGGGGCCCTACGAGCAGTACTTC. Amino acid sequence: CASSQEGGLAGPYEQYF.

In regard to this clone: The junction differs from germline at one of its ends, possibly a read error. The chain carries TRBV7-7 and TRBJ2-5; D unresolved. Per germline, CDR1 SSHAT and CDR2 FNYEAQ (reference sequence). The CDR3 sequence is 13 residues long. CDR3 nucleotides: TGTGCTAGCAGCTTTGGTCCCCGGGAGACCCAGTACTTC. Protein product: CASSFGPRETQYF.

This chain joins TRBV29-1 and TRBJ1-2; D call uncertain. Trimming took 1 base from V and 5 from J, leaving 11 bases between them. This CDR3 contains 13 residues. The germline CDR1 and CDR2 sequences are SQVTM and ANQGSEA. In DNA, the CDR3 is TGCAGCGTTGAAGGAACACTAGGTTATGGCTACACCTTC. Residues: CSVEGTLGYGYTF.

The chain carries TRBV7-2 and TRBJ2-5; a possible D gene is TRBD2 (5 bases). Trimming shortened V by 8 bases and J by 0 bases, and 16 bases separated the two germline ends. The CDR3 length is 15 residues. The germline V gene encodes CDR1 SGHTA and CDR2 FQGNSA. The CDR3: CASRGPTGYQETQYF. DNA for the CDR3: TGTGCCAGCCGGGGTCCCACGGGGTACCAAGAGACCCAGTACTTC.

Worth noting for this clone: Its ends do not fully match the called genes, so a read error is possible. The V call is TRBV7-9, the J call TRBJ1-3, with no clear D. The CDR3 runs to 14 residues. Germline-derived CDR1 and CDR2 are SEHNR and FQNEAQ (reference sequence). The CDR3 loop reads CASSLVISPSPGTF. The DNA for the CDR3 is TGTGCCAGCAGCTTAGTAATATCACCGTCCCCCGGCACTTTT.

The chain carries TRBV9 and TRBJ2-3; D is unresolved. The CDR3 runs 14 residues. V lost 3 bases to trimming and J lost 9 bases, with 17 bases between them. Germline V CDR1 and CDR2: SGDLS, YYNGEE. The CDR3 protein is CASSASAVLETQYF. The CDR3 DNA reads TGTGCCAGCAGCGCCTCCGCTGTTCTGGAAACGCAGTATTTT.

The rearrangement uses TRBV6-5 and TRBJ1-1, with D tentatively TRBD1 (6 bases). Germline CDR1 reads MNHEY; CDR2 reads SVGAGI. The length of the CDR3 is 15 residues. The V end lost 6 bases, the J end lost 2 bases, and 16 bases lay between the germline ends. This CDR3 reads CASRRGGAINTEAFF. The CDR3 DNA sequence: TGTGCCAGCAGGAGAGGGGGGGCCATCAACACTGAAGCTTTCTTT.

The chain links TRBV14 to TRBJ2-6, with TRBD1 as a possible D gene (6 bases). V was clipped by 5 bases and J by 2 bases, with 13 bases between them. Germline CDR1 SGHDN, CDR2 FVKESK. The CDR3 runs to 16 residues. The CDR3 region is CASSYRTVAGANVLTF. The CDR3 DNA sequence: TGTGCCAGCAGCTATCGGACAGTTGCTGGGGCCAACGTCCTGACTTTC.

This sequence joins TRBV27 and TRBJ1-5; D call uncertain. The V and J ends lost 1 base and 6 bases respectively, with 7 bases between them. CDR3 length: 13 amino acids. CDR1 and CDR2 from the germline V gene are MNHEY and SMNVEV (reference sequence). The CDR3 nucleotides are TGTGCCAGCAGTTTATTCGGTAGTCAGCCCCAGCATTTT. This translates into CASSLFGSQPQHF.

The rearrangement uses TRBV5-1 and TRBJ2-1; D unclear. From germline, CDR1 is SGHRS and CDR2 YFSETQ. CDR3 length: 16 amino acids. Trimming shortened V by 2 bases and J by 5 bases, and 17 bases separated the two germline ends. For the CDR3, the DNA is TGCGCCAGCAGCTTCCCTTCGAGGCAGCTAAACAATGAGCAGTTCTTC. This sequence encodes CASSFPSRQLNNEQFF.

The V and J genes are TRBV7-8 and TRBJ2-6; 7 bases agree with TRBD1. J gave up 0 bases and V 5 bases, and 10 bases lay outside the gene matches. The CDR3 spans 18 residues. Germline CDR1 is SGHVS and CDR2 is FQNEAQ. CDR3: CASSLIMGQFSGANVLTF. Written as DNA, the CDR3 is TGTGCCAGCAGCCTAATAATGGGACAGTTCTCTGGGGCCAACGTCCTGACTTTC.

In regard to this clone: At the DNA level, this CDR3 is encoded by other sequences in the same sample as well. The J gene is TRBJ1-1, the V gene TRBV7-9; D unclear. CDR3 length: 13 residues. The V and J ends lost 3 bases and 1 base respectively, with 6 bases between them. Germline values: CDR1 SEHNR, CDR2 FQNEAQ (reference sequence). The CDR3 sequence: CASSFQENTEAFF. CDR3 nucleotides: TGTGCCAGCAGCTTCCAAGAGAACACTGAAGCTTTCTTT.

On this clone itself: The same CDR3 arises from other DNA sequences in this sample as well. The J gene is TRBJ2-1, the V gene TRBV18; possibly TRBD1 for D (5 bases). Germline V gene data show CDR1 as KGHSH and CDR2 as LQKENI. The CDR3 has 13 amino acids. Trimming left V 2 bases short and J 6 bases short, with 8 bases between. DNA of the CDR3: TGTGCCAGCTCACCAAGGGGTTCCAATGAGCAGTTCTTC. This encodes CASSPRGSNEQFF.

As for this clone: Other DNA sequences in the sample encode the same CDR3. This chain uses TRBV5-1 with TRBJ2-1; 13 bases match TRBD2. Germline loops: CDR1 SGHRS, CDR2 YFSETQ. This CDR3 has 15 amino acids. The V and J ends lost 4 bases and 7 bases, in that order; junction bases with no gene match: 5. CDR3 in amino acids: CASSLGLAGLNEQFF. The CDR3 bases are TGCGCCAGCAGCCTGGGACTAGCGGGACTTAATGAGCAGTTCTTC.

The rearrangement links TRBV27 to TRBJ2-7; the D gene is possibly TRBD2 (6 bases). V was pared by 5 bases and J by 6 bases, with 11 bases between. CDR3 length: 12 residues. Germline CDR1 reads MNHEY; CDR2 reads SMNVEV (reference sequence). The DNA for the CDR3 is TGTGCCAGCAGTGCCCGGGGGTTCGAGCAGTACTTC. Translating it yields CASSARGFEQYF.

The V call is TRBV7-9, the J call TRBJ2-1; D not resolved. Trimming shortened V by 4 bases and J by 0 bases, and 10 bases separated the two germline ends. Germline V gene lookup returns CDR1 SEHNR and CDR2 FQNEAQ (reference sequence). The CDR3 spans 15 residues. The CDR3 DNA sequence: TGTGCCAGCAGCTCCGACACTGCCTCCTACAATGAGCAGTTCTTC. Protein: CASSSDTASYNEQFF.

This chain connects TRBV11-2 to TRBJ2-3; 7 bases agree with TRBD2. This CDR3 comprises 16 residues. Looked up from germline, CDR1 is SGHAT and CDR2 is FQNNGV. Trimming cost V 1 base and J 1 base; bases outside gene matches: 5. CDR3 in DNA: TGTGCCAGCAGCTTAGGGCGGGGGACGGGCACAGATACGCAGTATTTT. This codes for CASSLGRGTGTDTQYF.

The chain carries TRBV19 and TRBJ2-7, with 13 bases fitting TRBD2. Unmatched junction bases numbered 2, after V lost 6 bases and J lost 0 bases. Germline CDR1 reads LNHDA; CDR2 reads SQIVND (reference sequence). The CDR3 sequence is 15 residues long. In DNA form, the CDR3 reads TGTGCCAGTAGGGGGACTAGCGGGAACTCCTACGAGCAGTACTTC. This sequence encodes CASRGTSGNSYEQYF. Looking up the rest from reference TRBV19 and TRBJ2-7 gives the full variable domain: DGGITQSPKYLFRKEGQNVTLSCEQNLNHDAMYWYRQDPGQGLRLIYYSQIVNDFQKGDIAEGYSVSREKKESFPLTVTSAQKNPTAFYLCASRGTSGNSYEQYFGPGTRLTVT.